A single sample is the source of the 29 T cell receptor beta chains below, sequenced in a study of prognosis after radiotherapy for stage I lung cancer. The TCR beta CDR3 region was amplified from genomic DNA, with two rounds of multiplex PCR being used for the amplification. Initially, in first-round PCR, primers specific to each TRBV and TRBJ gene were used. A single record per CDR3 protein comes from TCRdb applying MiXCR to the multiplex PCR reads. Found here are approximately 25,000 distinct CDR3 sequences, around 46% of them singletons; the top ten hold 15%. The specimen comprised PBMCs, sampled before or after stereotactic body radiation therapy (not recorded which). The receptors originated from a donor aged 50 or older with non-small cell lung cancer.

This clonotype was counted ten times or more. The rearrangement uses TRBV29-1 and TRBJ1-1, with D maybe TRBD1 (6 bases). Germline values: CDR1 SQVTM, CDR2 ANQGSEA. Trimming stripped 6 bases from V and 7 bases from J, with 21 bases between. CDR3 size: 14 residues. CDR3 coding DNA: TGCAGCGTCGCCAAGGCGACAGGTTTCGGTGAAGCTTTCTTT. This encodes CSVAKATGFGEAFF.

By sample share, this clonotype is medium-sized (0.01 to 0.1%). V gene TRBV6-2 or TRBV6-3 combines with J gene TRBJ2-1, with 11 bases fitting TRBD1. Germline V gene data show CDR1 as MNHEY and CDR2 as SVGEGT. Trimming removed 5 bases from V and 6 bases from J; junction bases left unmatched: 6. The CDR3 sequence is 15 residues long. CDR3 sequence: CASSAGTGGFNEQFF. The CDR3 DNA sequence: TGTGCCAGCAGTGCCGGGACAGGGGGATTCAATGAGCAGTTCTTC.

To note about this clonotype: The germline gene is not matched at one end of the junction; a read error may be the cause. This rearrangement joins TRBV7-7 to TRBJ1-1; 8 nucleotides match TRBD1. Germline V lookup: CDR1 SSHAT, CDR2 FNYEAQ (reference sequence). CDR3 size: 15 residues. CDR3 loop: CASSLRGQVNTEAFF. The CDR3 coding sequence is TGTGCTAGCAGCTTAAGGGGACAGGTTAACACTGAAGCTTTCTTT.

The J gene is TRBJ2-7, the V gene TRBV27; the D is unclear. Germline CDR1 is MNHEY and CDR2 is SMNVEV (reference sequence). V lost 5 bases to trimming and J lost 5 bases, with 28 bases between them. The CDR3 covers 18 residues. The CDR3 bases are TGTGCCAGCAGTCCCCCATCCCATACGTGTGGAGTTACCGACGAGCAGTACTTC. Its protein is CASSPPSHTCGVTDEQYF.

Comment on this clonotype: At one end the junction does not follow the germline gene, possibly because of a read error. The V gene is TRBV27, the J gene TRBJ2-2; D unclear. The CDR3 consists of 15 residues. Germline CDR1 is MNHEY and CDR2 is SMNVEV (reference sequence). CDR3 region: CASTLSPLVVVELFF. CDR3 sequence (DNA): TGTGCCAGCACTTTATCCCCCTTAGTGGTTGTGGAGCTGTTTTTT.

This clonotype counts as medium-sized. This rearrangement joins TRBV11-3 to TRBJ2-2; no clear D. V lost 3 bases and J 3 bases, leaving 11 bases between the germline ends. CDR3 length equals 15 residues. Germline CDR1 is SGHNT and CDR2 is YENEEA. CDR3 DNA: TGTGCCAGCAGCTTGGATAGGGCAGACACCGGGGAGCTGTTTTTT. Protein sequence: CASSLDRADTGELFF.

For this clonotype: This may come from a read error, since a much larger clone is one base off. The V gene is TRBV18, the J gene TRBJ2-6, with TRBD1 as a possible D gene (6 bases). Looked up from germline, CDR1 is KGHSH and CDR2 is LQKENI. The length of the CDR3 is 16 residues. CDR3 protein: CANSPTRGSGANVLTF. The CDR3 DNA is TGTGCCAACTCACCAACGAGGGGGTCTGGGGCCAACGTCCTGACTTTC.

This clonotype showed up many times. J is TRBJ1-4 and V is TRBV3-1; 7 bases match TRBD1. Germline-derived CDR1 and CDR2 are LGHDT and YNNKEL (reference sequence). The length of the CDR3 is 15 residues. V lost 4 bases to trimming and J lost 4 bases; unmatched junction nucleotides: 6. The CDR3 spells CASSPQGGGNEKLFF. The CDR3 DNA reads TGTGCCAGCAGCCCCCAGGGGGGCGGTAATGAAAAACTGTTTTTT.

Concerning this clonotype itself: This likely came from a read error, as a far larger clone is one base away. The chain has TRBV6-5 and TRBJ1-5; D unclear. The germline gives CDR1 MNHEY, CDR2 SVGAGI. The length of the CDR3 is 11 residues. The V end lost 1 base, the J end lost 10 bases, and 5 bases lay between the germline ends. The CDR3 nucleotides are TGTGCCAGCAGTTACTGGACTCCCCAGCATTTT. It specifies CASSYWTPQHF.

This clonotype was picked up one time. The chain couples TRBV30 to TRBJ1-2; D is uncertain. CDR1 and CDR2 (germline): GTSNPN, SVGIG (reference sequence). The ends were cut back, 2 bases at V and 2 bases at J, with 18 bases in the middle. The CDR3 loop spans 16 amino acids. The CDR3, as DNA: TGTGCCTGGAGTCCCTTAGACGGGAATCTCAACTATGGCTACACCTTC. Translated, it gives CAWSPLDGNLNYGYTF.

Turning to this clonotype: A far larger clone is a single base away, which makes a read error likely. This chain uses TRBV12-3 or TRBV12-4 with TRBJ2-5; D could derive from TRBD1 or TRBD2 (5 bases each). The J call may not be correct, given that the DNA end is closer to TRBJ2-1. The CDR3 runs to 15 residues. The CDR3 DNA sequence: TGTGCCAGCAGTTTAGCGGGGGACCGAATCAATGAGCAGTTCTTC. Translation: CASSLAGDRINEQFF.

This clonotype was observed many times. The V call is TRBV28, the J call TRBJ2-3, with 7 bases aligning to TRBD2. The CDR3 contains 15 residues. The trim removed 5 bases at V and 0 bases at J, leaving 5 bases unmatched. Germline assignment: CDR1 MDHEN and CDR2 SYDVKM. CDR3 residues: CASSLTSASTDTQYF. Here the CDR3 DNA reads TGTGCCAGCAGTCTCACTAGCGCTAGCACAGATACGCAGTATTTT.

There are many counts of this clonotype. The V gene is TRBV24-1, the J gene TRBJ2-3; no reliable D call. V was shortened by 4 bases and J by 5 bases, with 12 bases between the two germline ends. This CDR3 has 14 residues. In germline, CDR1 is KGHDR, CDR2 SFDVKD. CDR3 sequence reads: CATSEVRDRDTQYF. CDR3 nucleotides: TGTGCCACCAGTGAAGTTAGAGATAGAGATACGCAGTATTTT.

This clonotype was counted ten times or more. Here the CDR3 DNA reads TGTGCCAGCTCACCCCAAGCGGACAGTGAAGCTTTCTTT. It translates to CASSPQADSEAFF. The chain carries TRBV18 and TRBJ1-1; possible D gene TRBD1, 6 bases. There are 13 residues in the CDR3. Trimming cost V 3 bases and J 7 bases, with 12 bases left between them. Germline V lookup: CDR1 KGHSH, CDR2 LQKENI.

This clonotype was picked up many times. The V and J genes are TRBV6-1 and TRBJ1-6, with a weak D call TRBD1 (5 bases). V lost 6 bases, J lost 13 bases, and 19 bases lay in between. Germline CDR1 MNHNS, CDR2 SASEGT. The CDR3 extends over 14 amino acids. The DNA for the CDR3 is TGTGCCAGCAGGCCAGACAGTCCCGGTGGTCCCCTCCACTTT. Translated: CASRPDSPGGPLHF.

Turning to this clonotype: One junction end disagrees with the germline gene, perhaps due to a read error. The V gene is TRBV6-1, the J gene TRBJ1-2; 7 bases are a match to TRBD1. Germline CDR1 and CDR2: MNHNS and SASEGT. The CDR3 spans 14 residues. Here the CDR3 reads CASSERGRNYDYTF. CDR3 DNA: TGTGCCAGCAGTGAAAGGGGGCGCAACTATGACTACACCTTC.

Turning to this clonotype: This may stem from a read error, because a much larger clone lies one nucleotide away. The CDR3 end shows no conserved phenylalanine or tryptophan, and so a read error is likely. V and J are TRBV19 and TRBJ2-3, with TRBD2 matching 10 bases. Trimming removed 6 bases from V and 5 bases from J; junction bases left unmatched: 11. CDR1 LNHDA and CDR2 SQIVND come from the germline V gene (reference sequence). The CDR3 consists of 16 residues. CDR3 region: CASRTMIAGGVDTQYS. The CDR3 nucleotides read TGTGCCAGTAGAACAATGATAGCGGGGGGTGTAGATACGCAGTATTCT.

This rearrangement joins TRBV28 to TRBJ1-2; D is unclear. Trimming stripped 5 bases from V and 8 bases from J, with 15 bases between. Per the germline V gene, CDR1 is MDHEN and CDR2 is SYDVKM. The CDR3 runs to 13 residues. The CDR3 is CASSLGVIGGYTF. The CDR3, as DNA: TGTGCCAGCAGTCTCGGGGTAATAGGGGGCTACACCTTC.

This clonotype has a count of ten or more. V is TRBV7-2 and J is TRBJ2-7, with D maybe TRBD1 (5 bases). V lost 5 bases to trimming and J lost 4 bases, with 9 bases between them. This CDR3 is 12 amino acids long. Germline CDR1 reads SGHTA; CDR2 reads FQGNSA. Here the CDR3 DNA reads TGTGCCAGCAGCCTAGGGGCTTACGAGCAGTACTTC. Its translation is CASSLGAYEQYF.

This clonotype was recorded at least ten times. The chain combines TRBV3-1 with TRBJ2-1; 10 nucleotides agree with TRBD2. The CDR3 is 19 residues long. V shed 1 base, J shed 3 bases, and the junction held 12 bases outside the gene matches. Germline V gives CDR1 LGHDT, CDR2 YNNKEL (reference sequence). CDR3 sequence (DNA): TGTGCCAGCAGCCAAGTAGAATCCCTAGCGGGGGTGGTCTACAATGAGCAGTTCTTC. Its protein is CASSQVESLAGVVYNEQFF.

This clonotype was recorded at least ten times. V gene TRBV5-1 combines with J gene TRBJ2-7; either TRBD1 or TRBD2 may supply D (5 bases each). Trimming took off 0 bases at V and 9 bases at J, with 13 bases between the two ends. The CDR3 has 13 residues. From germline, CDR1 is SGHRS and CDR2 YFSETQ. The CDR3 reads CASSLGDGVRQYF. DNA for the CDR3: TGCGCCAGCAGCTTGGGGGACGGGGTTCGGCAGTACTTC. Together with reference TRBV5-1 and TRBJ2-7, the CDR3 gives the full variable domain: KAGVTQTPRYLIKTRGQQVTLSCSPISGHRSVSWYQQTPGQGLQFLFEYFSETQRNKGNFPGRFSGRQFSNSRSEMNVSTLELGDSALYLCASSLGDGVRQYFGPGTRLTVT.

As regards this clonotype: This is likely an artifact of a read error, given a far larger clone one base away. J is TRBJ2-6 and V is TRBV6-2 or TRBV6-3; tentatively, D is TRBD1 (5 bases). CDR3 length: 15 residues. Germline CDR1 reads MNHEY; CDR2 reads SVGEGT. The CDR3 DNA reads TGTGCCAGCAGCGGTAGGGGCTCTGTGGCCAACGTCCTGACTTTC. Protein: CASSGRGSVANVLTF.

At least ten counts were recorded for this clonotype. J is TRBJ2-2 and V is TRBV11-3; no clear D. CDR1 and CDR2 (germline): SGHNT, YENEEA. This CDR3 has 14 amino acids. Trimming left V 3 bases short and J 1 base short, with 6 bases between. This chain's CDR3 is CASSFHENTGELFF. The CDR3 region has the DNA TGTGCCAGCAGCTTCCACGAGAACACCGGGGAGCTGTTTTTT.

V and J are TRBV24-1 and TRBJ2-3, with D unclear. Germline assignment: CDR1 KGHDR and CDR2 SFDVKD. The CDR3 covers 13 residues. V gave up 4 bases and J gave up 2 bases, with 6 bases separating them. The CDR3 reads CATSDRLTDTQYF. CDR3 DNA sequence: TGTGCCACCAGTGACAGACTCACAGATACGCAGTATTTT.

About this clonotype: A far bigger clonotype differs at one base, so this is likely a read error. CDR3 amino acids: CATWENTGELFF. The CDR3 DNA sequence: TGTGCCACGTGGGAGAACACCGGGGAGCTGTTTTTT. The chain uses TRBV7-2 and TRBJ2-2, with D uncertain. Germline CDR1 SGHTA, CDR2 FQGNSA. Between the trimmed V and J ends, which lost 10 bases and 1 base, there was a span of 7 bases. This CDR3 is 12 amino acids long.

The J gene is TRBJ1-2, the V gene TRBV15; possible D gene TRBD1, 5 bases. Between the trimmed V and J ends, which lost 2 bases and 4 bases, there was a span of 14 bases. The CDR3 is 15 residues long. CDR1 is LNHNV, CDR2 YYDKDF, per germline (reference sequence). The CDR3 is CATSRQGSLSYGYTF. CDR3 coding DNA: TGTGCCACCAGCAGACAGGGTTCTCTAAGCTATGGCTACACCTTC.

The V gene is TRBV11-2, the J gene TRBJ1-1; 10 positions agree with TRBD1. V was clipped by 5 bases and J by 5 bases; unmatched bases: 14. From germline, CDR1 is SGHAT and CDR2 FQNNGV. The CDR3 sequence is 17 residues long. The CDR3 bases are TGTGCCAGCAGCCAAACCGGAGTGACAGGGGGCGGGACTGAAGCTTTCTTT. Its protein product is CASSQTGVTGGGTEAFF.

This clonotype was seen repeatedly, ten times or more. The chain links TRBV7-6 to TRBJ2-1, with 7 nucleotides matching TRBD2. The CDR3 covers 16 residues. The germline V gene encodes CDR1 SGHVS and CDR2 FNYEAQ. V lost 5 bases, J lost 8 bases, and 15 bases stayed unmatched. The CDR3 sequence is CASSRGKTGTKDEQFF. CDR3 nucleotide sequence: TGTGCCAGCAGCCGAGGAAAAACCGGGACTAAAGATGAGCAGTTCTTC.

This clonotype was detected ten times or more. The chain links TRBV19 to TRBJ1-4; 11 bases agree with TRBD1. The V gene's germline CDR1 is LNHDA and CDR2 SQIVND (reference sequence). V dropped 3 bases and J dropped 8; count of bases not matched to a gene: 14. The CDR3 length is 18 residues. CDR3 nucleotide sequence: TGTGCCAGTAGTATGAGGACAGGGGGCGGCCCTCTGACCGAAAAACTGTTTTTT. Translation: CASSMRTGGGPLTEKLFF. Variable domain in full (rest from reference TRBV19 and TRBJ1-4): DGGITQSPKYLFRKEGQNVTLSCEQNLNHDAMYWYRQDPGQGLRLIYYSQIVNDFQKGDIAEGYSVSREKKESFPLTVTSAQKNPTAFYLCASSMRTGGGPLTEKLFFGSGTQLSVL.